The rows below give T cell receptor beta chains drawn from one sample of a study of shared clonotypes between healthy human individuals. The table came from immunoSEQ multiplex PCR; TCRdb's copy has only in-frame clones and leaves some out. The sample contains over a million clones, roughly 97% of which appear only once. The sample was naive CD4+ T cells sorted from blood. Source of these receptors: a man aged 25-45 years in good health. Each CDR3 is given with its conserved first and last residue. Each record gives: V gene, J gene, clone size, D gene, CDR3 protein, CDR3 DNA. D genes are given only for firm matches. The size field is filled for only some rows; it gives once, few, many or a size class.

v_call: TRBV11-2; j_call: TRBJ2-1; clone_size: -; d_call: -; cdr3_aa: CASSLDRAGSSYNEQFF; cdr3_nt: TGTGCCAGCAGCTTAGATCGCGCCGGGAGCTCCTACAATGAGCAGTTCTTC
v_call: TRBV6-1; j_call: TRBJ2-3; clone_size: -; d_call: -; cdr3_aa: CASSERPPSVRADTQYF; cdr3_nt: TGTGCCAGCAGTGAACGACCCCCTAGCGTCAGGGCAGATACGCAGTATTTT
v_call: TRBV5-4; j_call: TRBJ1-1; clone_size: -; d_call: TRBD1; cdr3_aa: CASWGQGKNTEAFF; cdr3_nt: TGTGCCAGTTGGGGACAGGGGAAGAACACTGAAGCTTTCTTT
v_call: TRBV6-1; j_call: TRBJ2-1; clone_size: -; d_call: -; cdr3_aa: CASTQGNEQFF; cdr3_nt: TGTGCCAGCACCCAGGGGAATGAGCAGTTCTTC
v_call: TRBV28; j_call: TRBJ2-7; clone_size: -; d_call: -; cdr3_aa: CASSLFGGLDEQYF; cdr3_nt: TGTGCCAGCAGTTTATTTGGGGGGCTCGACGAGCAGTACTTC
v_call: TRBV5-6; j_call: TRBJ2-2; clone_size: -; d_call: TRBD1; cdr3_aa: CASRGGPLLSGELFF; cdr3_nt: TGTGCCAGCAGAGGGGGCCCTCTTCTCAGCGGGGAGCTGTTTTTT
v_call: TRBV28; j_call: TRBJ2-7; clone_size: -; d_call: TRBD1; cdr3_aa: CASSLTPGQGSYEQYF; cdr3_nt: TGTGCCAGCAGTTTGACACCGGGACAGGGGTCCTACGAGCAGTACTTC
v_call: TRBV5-1; j_call: TRBJ2-2; clone_size: -; d_call: -; cdr3_aa: CASSLRTVSTGELFF; cdr3_nt: TGCGCCAGCAGCTTGAGGACAGTCTCTACCGGGGAGCTGTTTTTT
v_call: TRBV29-1; j_call: TRBJ2-1; clone_size: -; d_call: TRBD2; cdr3_aa: CSVVRDRTSGKSWEQFF; cdr3_nt: TGCAGCGTGGTAAGAGATCGGACTAGCGGGAAATCATGGGAGCAGTTCTTC
v_call: TRBV5-1; j_call: TRBJ2-5; clone_size: -; d_call: -; cdr3_aa: CASSLSGDQETQYF; cdr3_nt: TGCGCCAGCAGCTTGTCGGGGGACCAAGAGACCCAGTACTTC
v_call: TRBV14; j_call: TRBJ2-2; clone_size: -; d_call: TRBD2; cdr3_aa: CASRTSRYTGELFF; cdr3_nt: TGTGCCAGCAGGACTAGCAGATACACCGGGGAGCTGTTTTTT
v_call: TRBV11-2; j_call: TRBJ1-1; clone_size: -; d_call: -; cdr3_aa: CASSRTGNTEAFF; cdr3_nt: TGTGCCAGCAGTCGCACAGGGAACACTGAAGCTTTCTTT
v_call: TRBV11-3; j_call: TRBJ2-1; clone_size: -; d_call: TRBD2; cdr3_aa: CASSFSGRKNNEQFF; cdr3_nt: TGTGCCAGCAGCTTTAGCGGGAGGAAAAACAATGAGCAGTTCTTC
v_call: TRBV7-3; j_call: TRBJ2-1; clone_size: -; d_call: TRBD2; cdr3_aa: CASSSTGSGSSYNEQFF; cdr3_nt: TGTGCCAGCAGCTCGACGGGGAGCGGGAGCTCCTACAATGAGCAGTTCTTC
v_call: TRBV7-9; j_call: TRBJ1-2; clone_size: -; d_call: -; cdr3_aa: CASSFWGRTAGYTF; cdr3_nt: TGTGCCAGCAGCTTCTGGGGGCGGACGGCTGGCTACACCTTC
v_call: TRBV18; j_call: TRBJ2-7; clone_size: -; d_call: TRBD1; cdr3_aa: CASSSSTRDRNYEQYF; cdr3_nt: TGTGCCAGCTCAAGCTCTACCCGGGACAGAAACTACGAGCAGTACTTC
v_call: TRBV7-6; j_call: TRBJ2-7; clone_size: -; d_call: TRBD1; cdr3_aa: CASSIGYRRTGDYEQYF; cdr3_nt: TGTGCCAGCAGCATCGGGTACCGGAGGACAGGGGACTACGAGCAGTACTTC
v_call: TRBV11-2; j_call: TRBJ2-3; clone_size: -; d_call: -; cdr3_aa: CASSFLDTQYF; cdr3_nt: TGTGCCAGCAGCTTTTTGGATACGCAGTATTTT
v_call: TRBV14; j_call: TRBJ2-7; clone_size: once; d_call: TRBD1; cdr3_aa: CASSQDRANEQYF; cdr3_nt: TGTGCCAGCAGCCAGGACAGGGCCAACGAGCAGTACTTC
v_call: TRBV5-4; j_call: TRBJ2-7; clone_size: once; d_call: -; cdr3_aa: CASSLRGDEQYF; cdr3_nt: TGTGCCAGCAGCTTGCGAGGGGACGAGCAGTACTTC
v_call: TRBV19; j_call: TRBJ2-5; clone_size: -; d_call: -; cdr3_aa: CASSGLGETQYF; cdr3_nt: TGTGCCAGTAGTGGCCTCGGAGAGACCCAGTACTTC
v_call: TRBV6-6; j_call: TRBJ1-1; clone_size: -; d_call: TRBD1; cdr3_aa: CASRPRQGNTEAFF; cdr3_nt: TGTGCCAGCAGGCCTCGACAGGGGAACACTGAAGCTTTCTTT
v_call: TRBV11-3; j_call: TRBJ2-7; clone_size: -; d_call: TRBD1; cdr3_aa: CASSLGQGRYEQYF; cdr3_nt: TGTGCCAGCAGCTTGGGACAGGGCCGATACGAGCAGTACTTC
v_call: TRBV9; j_call: TRBJ2-7; clone_size: -; d_call: -; cdr3_aa: CASSVEGGAHEQYF; cdr3_nt: TGTGCCAGCAGCGTAGAGGGGGGGGCCCACGAGCAGTACTTC
v_call: TRBV7-3; j_call: TRBJ2-5; clone_size: -; d_call: -; cdr3_aa: CASSWVGGSPDRGQETQYF; cdr3_nt: TGTGCCAGCAGCTGGGTGGGTGGGTCCCCCGACCGGGGCCAAGAGACCCAGTACTTC
v_call: TRBV5-4; j_call: TRBJ2-7; clone_size: -; d_call: -; cdr3_aa: CASSPGRGVIYEQYF; cdr3_nt: TGTGCCAGCAGCCCCGGACGGGGAGTAATCTACGAGCAGTACTTC
v_call: TRBV5-1; j_call: TRBJ2-2; clone_size: once; d_call: TRBD1; cdr3_aa: CASSLNRGQTNTGELFF; cdr3_nt: TGCGCCAGCAGCTTGAACAGGGGCCAGACGAACACCGGGGAGCTGTTTTTT